The rows below give T cell receptor beta chains drawn from one sample of a study of blood T cells in healthy people across ages. TCRdb analysed the 5' RACE reads with MiXCR anew, one entry per CDR3 protein. The table includes roughly 1.9 million distinct CDR3 sequences, 30% to 40% detected once. Sample: blood. All receptors come from a human donor in good health. Each CDR3 is given with its conserved first and last residue. D genes are given only for firm matches. Some rows mark clone size as missing; the rest say once, few, many or name a class of expanded clone.

clone size: many
J gene: TRBJ2-1
D gene: TRBD1
V gene: TRBV6-1
CDR3 protein: CASIYGTGSSNEQFF
CDR3 DNA: TGTGCCAGCATTTACGGGACAGGGAGTTCCAATGAGCAGTTCTTC

clone size: NA
J gene: TRBJ1-6
D gene: TRBD1
V gene: TRBV19
CDR3 protein: CAGRGQVNSPLHF
CDR3 DNA: TGTGCCGGTAGGGGACAGGTTAATTCACCCCTCCACTTT

clone size: NA
J gene: TRBJ1-2
D gene: TRBD1
V gene: TRBV12-3/TRBV12-4
CDR3 protein: CASSFRGGGYTF
CDR3 DNA: TGTGCCAGCAGTTTTAGAGGGGGCGGCTACACCTTC

clone size: NA
J gene: TRBJ2-6
D gene: NA
V gene: TRBV4-2
CDR3 protein: CASSQDKGHYGSGANVLTF
CDR3 DNA: TGTGCCAGCAGCCAAGATAAGGGCCACTATGGATCTGGGGCCAACGTCCTGACTTTC

clone size: NA
J gene: TRBJ2-7
D gene: TRBD1
V gene: TRBV25-1
CDR3 protein: CASSVTHLTGGEQYF
CDR3 DNA: TGTGCCAGCAGTGTAACTCATCTTACAGGGGGCGAGCAGTACTTC

clone size: NA
J gene: TRBJ2-1
D gene: TRBD2
V gene: TRBV29-1
CDR3 protein: CSQTSGGCNEQFF
CDR3 DNA: TGCAGTCAAACTAGCGGGGGTTGCAATGAGCAGTTCTTC

clone size: NA
J gene: TRBJ1-1
D gene: NA
V gene: TRBV5-1
CDR3 protein: CASSSVGPGGAFF
CDR3 DNA: TGCGCCAGCAGCTCGGTTGGCCCCGGTGGGGCTTTCTTT

clone size: NA
J gene: TRBJ1-2
D gene: TRBD1
V gene: TRBV4-1
CDR3 protein: CASSPLFRDRGGGYTF
CDR3 DNA: TGCGCCAGCAGCCCCCTATTCCGGGACAGGGGAGGTGGCTACACCTTC

clone size: few
J gene: TRBJ2-1
D gene: NA
V gene: TRBV7-2
CDR3 protein: CASSLVRYEQFF
CDR3 DNA: TGTGCCAGCAGCTTAGTTCGGTATGAGCAGTTCTTC

clone size: NA
J gene: TRBJ2-7
D gene: NA
V gene: TRBV5-1
CDR3 protein: CASSLGTRYYSTGYEQYF
CDR3 DNA: TGCGCCAGCAGCTTGGGGACCCGCTATTACTCGACGGGCTACGAGCAGTACTTC

clone size: NA
J gene: TRBJ2-7
D gene: NA
V gene: TRBV2
CDR3 protein: CASSDPLSYEQYF
CDR3 DNA: TGTGCCAGCAGTGATCCCCTCTCCTACGAGCAGTACTTC

clone size: NA
J gene: TRBJ1-1
D gene: NA
V gene: TRBV5-1
CDR3 protein: CASSLEGYMNTEAFF
CDR3 DNA: TGCGCCAGCAGCTTGGAGGGGTACATGAACACTGAAGCTTTCTTT

clone size: few
J gene: TRBJ2-5
D gene: TRBD2
V gene: TRBV20-1
CDR3 protein: CSAYKLAGLLETQYF
CDR3 DNA: TGCAGTGCTTACAAACTAGCGGGGTTGTTAGAGACCCAGTACTTC

clone size: NA
J gene: TRBJ1-4
D gene: NA
V gene: TRBV12-3/TRBV12-4
CDR3 protein: CASSLIGEEKLFF
CDR3 DNA: TGTGCCAGCAGTTTAATCGGGGAAGAAAAACTGTTTTTT

clone size: few
J gene: TRBJ2-1
D gene: TRBD1
V gene: TRBV20-1
CDR3 protein: CSANGDRGRIEQFF
CDR3 DNA: TGCAGTGCTAATGGGGACAGGGGGCGAATTGAGCAGTTCTTC

clone size: NA
J gene: TRBJ2-3
D gene: NA
V gene: TRBV7-2
CDR3 protein: CASSLGLGPSTDTRYF
CDR3 DNA: TGTGCCAGCAGCTTAGGCTTAGGCCCTAGCACAGATACGCGGTATTTT

clone size: few
J gene: TRBJ1-1
D gene: NA
V gene: TRBV5-1
CDR3 protein: CASSARPLTGNTEAFF
CDR3 DNA: TGCGCCAGCAGTGCCCGTCCGCTGACAGGCAACACTGAAGCTTTCTTT

clone size: few
J gene: TRBJ1-6
D gene: NA
V gene: TRBV18
CDR3 protein: CASSPPQGMDNSPLHF
CDR3 DNA: TGTGCCAGCTCACCACCCCAGGGAATGGATAATTCACCCCTCCACTTT

clone size: NA
J gene: TRBJ2-6
D gene: NA
V gene: TRBV6-2/TRBV6-3
CDR3 protein: CAGSYADSPSGANVLTF
CDR3 DNA: TGTGCCGGCAGTTACGCAGACAGTCCCTCTGGGGCCAACGTCCTGACTTTC

clone size: NA
J gene: TRBJ2-7
D gene: TRBD1
V gene: TRBV20-1
CDR3 protein: CSAGTGGTYEQYF
CDR3 DNA: TGCAGTGCAGGGACAGGGGGGACCTACGAGCAGTACTTC

clone size: many
J gene: TRBJ1-2
D gene: NA
V gene: TRBV4-1
CDR3 protein: CASSDTGRGYTF
CDR3 DNA: TGCGCCAGCAGCGACACGGGACGTGGCTACACCTTC

clone size: few
J gene: TRBJ2-1
D gene: NA
V gene: TRBV11-2
CDR3 protein: CASSLDLQGNEQFF
CDR3 DNA: TGTGCCAGCAGCTTAGATTTGCAGGGGAATGAGCAGTTCTTC

clone size: NA
J gene: TRBJ1-3
D gene: NA
V gene: TRBV29-1
CDR3 protein: CSVEQPYGNTIYF
CDR3 DNA: TGCAGCGTTGAACAGCCATATGGAAACACCATATATTTT

clone size: few
J gene: TRBJ2-1
D gene: TRBD2
V gene: TRBV20-1
CDR3 protein: CSAGVPGLAGASSYNEQFF
CDR3 DNA: TGCAGTGCTGGAGTCCCGGGACTAGCGGGGGCCAGCTCCTACAATGAGCAGTTCTTC